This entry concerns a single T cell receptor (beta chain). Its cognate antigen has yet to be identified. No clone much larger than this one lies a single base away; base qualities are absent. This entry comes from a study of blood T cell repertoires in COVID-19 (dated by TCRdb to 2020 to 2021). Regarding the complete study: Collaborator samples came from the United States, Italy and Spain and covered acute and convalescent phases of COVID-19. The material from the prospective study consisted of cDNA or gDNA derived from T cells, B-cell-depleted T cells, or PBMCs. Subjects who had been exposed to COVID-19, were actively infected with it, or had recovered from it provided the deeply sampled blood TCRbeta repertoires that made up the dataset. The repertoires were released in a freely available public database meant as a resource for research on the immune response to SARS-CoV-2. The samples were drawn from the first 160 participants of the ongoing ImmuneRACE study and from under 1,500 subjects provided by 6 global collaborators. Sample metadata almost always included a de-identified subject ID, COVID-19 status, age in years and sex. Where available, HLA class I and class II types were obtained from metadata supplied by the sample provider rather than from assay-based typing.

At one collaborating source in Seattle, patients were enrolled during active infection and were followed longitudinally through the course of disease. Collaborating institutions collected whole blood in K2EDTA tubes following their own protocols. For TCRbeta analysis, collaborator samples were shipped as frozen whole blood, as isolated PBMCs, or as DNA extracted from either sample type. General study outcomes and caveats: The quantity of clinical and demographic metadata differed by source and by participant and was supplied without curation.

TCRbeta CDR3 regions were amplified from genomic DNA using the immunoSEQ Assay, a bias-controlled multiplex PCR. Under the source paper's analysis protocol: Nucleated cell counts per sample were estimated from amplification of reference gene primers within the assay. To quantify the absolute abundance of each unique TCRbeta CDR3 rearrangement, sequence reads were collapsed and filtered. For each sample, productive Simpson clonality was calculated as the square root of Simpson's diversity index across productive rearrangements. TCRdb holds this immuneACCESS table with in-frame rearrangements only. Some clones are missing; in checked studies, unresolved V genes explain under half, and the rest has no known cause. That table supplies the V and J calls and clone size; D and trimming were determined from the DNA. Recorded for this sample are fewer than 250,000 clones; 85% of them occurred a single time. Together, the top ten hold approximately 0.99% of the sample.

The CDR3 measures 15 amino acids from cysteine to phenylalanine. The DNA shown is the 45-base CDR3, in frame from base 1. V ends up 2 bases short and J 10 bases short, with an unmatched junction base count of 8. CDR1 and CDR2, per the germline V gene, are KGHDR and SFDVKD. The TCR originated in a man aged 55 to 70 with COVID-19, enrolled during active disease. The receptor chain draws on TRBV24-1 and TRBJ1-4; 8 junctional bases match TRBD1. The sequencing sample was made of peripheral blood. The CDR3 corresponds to CATSDSDRGGGKLFF. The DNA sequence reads TGTGCCACCAGTGATTCTGACAGGGGCGGAGGAAAACTGTTTTTT.